Listed here are 20 T cell receptor beta chains from one sample, sequenced in a study of CD8 T cells in ankylosing spondylitis. A single record per CDR3 protein comes from TCRdb applying MiXCR to the 5' RACE reads. The repertoire holds roughly 150,000 distinct CDR3 sequences, with 6% to 8% as singletons. The sequenced material came from blood, either unsorted or a sorted T cell fraction (not recorded which). These receptors came from a female donor with ankylosing spondylitis or in good health (not recorded which).

As to this clonotype: The junction and the germline gene differ at one end; a read error may be behind it. The rearrangement links TRBV19 to TRBJ2-7; 8 nucleotides align to TRBD1. Germline V gene sequence: CDR1 LNHDA, CDR2 SQIVND (reference sequence). This CDR3 has 17 amino acids. CDR3 residues: CACSASGQGGWTYEQYF. Here the CDR3 DNA reads TGTGCCTGTAGTGCCTCCGGACAGGGCGGATGGACCTACGAGCAGTACTTC.

This clonotype has a handful of counts. The CDR3 DNA follows: TGTGCCAGCTCACCACCCGACAGGGGAGAAGCTTTCTTT. Its translation is CASSPPDRGEAFF. The chain links TRBV18 to TRBJ1-1; 8 bases align to TRBD1. The CDR3 is 13 residues long. J gave up 8 bases and V 0 bases, and 2 bases lay outside the gene matches. Looked up from germline, CDR1 is KGHSH and CDR2 is LQKENI.

This clonotype was recorded many times. The chain uses TRBV14 and TRBJ1-6; 9 nucleotides align to TRBD1. CDR1 and CDR2 from the germline V gene are SGHDN and FVKESK. The CDR3 loop spans 16 amino acids. J lost 7 bases, V lost 1 base, and 5 bases had no gene match. DNA for the CDR3: TGTGCCAGCAGCCAAGTACAGGGGGCTCGGAATTCACCCCTCCACTTT. Translation: CASSQVQGARNSPLHF.

There are many counts of this clonotype. This sequence joins TRBV20-1 and TRBJ1-1; D is unclear. The V and J ends lost 4 bases and 7 bases respectively, with 10 bases between them. CDR3 length equals 11 residues. The germline V gene has CDR1 DFQATT and CDR2 SNEGSKA (reference sequence). The CDR3, as DNA: TGCAGTGCTAAGCCGCGGGATGAAGCTTTCTTT. It codes for CSAKPRDEAFF.

This clonotype was seen at least ten times. J is TRBJ1-2 and V is TRBV12-3 or TRBV12-4; D ambiguous. V gave up 3 bases and J gave up 8 bases, with 16 bases separating them. CDR3 length: 14 amino acids. CDR3 in DNA: TGTGCCAGCAGTTTGGCCACGAGACCTAACGGCTACACCTTC. Its protein product is CASSLATRPNGYTF.

Ten or more counts support this clonotype. The rearrangement uses TRBV7-3 and TRBJ1-2; D is unclear. The CDR3 length is 14 residues. Germline V CDR1 and CDR2: SGHTA, FQGTGA. Deletions cut 5 bases from V and 7 bases from J, with 17 bases between. CDR3 sequence reads: CASSPDGTITGYTF. The CDR3 DNA is TGTGCCAGCAGCCCCGACGGTACCATTACTGGCTACACCTTC.

This clonotype appeared a few times. One end of the junction does not line up with germline, which may come from a read error. The CDR3 DNA is TGTGCCAGCAGCCTAGAGCGCCCAGAGACCCAGTACTTC. Encoded protein: CASSLERPETQYF. This chain uses TRBV11-2 with TRBJ2-5; D not certain. This CDR3 is 13 amino acids long. CDR1 is SGHAT and CDR2 is FQNNGV in the germline V gene.

The rearrangement joins TRBV29-1 to TRBJ2-5, with TRBD1 matching 8 bases. Per germline, CDR1 SQVTM and CDR2 ANQGSEA. CDR3 length: 11 amino acids. With V trimmed by 6 bases and J by 5 bases, 2 bases remained unmatched. CDR3 amino acids: CSVRTGETQYF. CDR3 sequence (DNA): TGCAGCGTCCGGACAGGGGAGACCCAGTACTTC.

At least ten counts were recorded for this clonotype. The V call is TRBV20-1, the J call TRBJ1-2, with D possibly matching TRBD1 (5 bases). Deletions cut 6 bases from V and 8 bases from J, with 13 bases between. Germline values: CDR1 DFQATT, CDR2 SNEGSKA (reference sequence). This CDR3 contains 11 residues. CDR3 bases: TGCAGTGCGGAGGGAGGGGAAGGCTACACCTTC. This encodes CSAEGGEGYTF.

This clonotype was counted many times. The rearrangement joins TRBV2 to TRBJ1-1; D gene ambiguous. Germline V gene data show CDR1 as SNHLY and CDR2 as FYNNEI. The CDR3 loop spans 13 amino acids. V dropped 3 bases and J dropped 3 bases, with 8 bases sitting between them. The chain's CDR3 is CASSESPDTEAFF. The DNA for the CDR3 is TGTGCCAGCAGTGAGAGCCCAGACACTGAAGCTTTCTTT. Full variable domain (remainder filled in from reference TRBV2 and TRBJ1-1): EPEVTQTPSHQVTQMGQEVILRCVPISNHLYFYWYRQILGQKVEFLVSFYNNEISEKSEIFDDQFSVERPDGSNFTLKIRSTKLEDSAMYFCASSESPDTEAFFGQGTRLTVV.

This clonotype has at least ten counts. The chain couples TRBV5-8 to TRBJ2-5; possible D gene TRBD1, 5 bases. CDR3 length: 17 amino acids. Trimming pared 3 bases from V and 2 bases from J, leaving 20 bases between. Germline V gene data show CDR1 as SGHTS and CDR2 as YDEGEE. In DNA, the CDR3 is TGTGCCAGCAGCTCCGACTTCTGGGGCAGAGAACAAGAGACCCAGTACTTC. Its translation: CASSSDFWGREQETQYF.

As for this clonotype: Just one base apart from a much larger clone, this may be a read error. The chain recombines TRBV20-1 with TRBJ2-7; D may be TRBD1 (5 bases). Germline CDR1 and CDR2: DFQATT and SNEGSKA (reference sequence). This CDR3 has 13 residues. The CDR3 bases are TGCAGTGCTAGTCGGGCAGGGATGAAGGAGCAGCACTTC. As protein: CSASRAGMKEQHF.

V gene TRBV2 combines with J gene TRBJ1-2; tentative D call: TRBD1 (5 bases). Germline V gene lookup returns CDR1 SNHLY and CDR2 FYNNEI. This CDR3 has 16 residues. With 4 bases removed from V and 0 bases from J, the gap between germline ends came to 15 bases. The CDR3 spells CASSAPPTASNYGYTF. In DNA, the CDR3 is TGTGCCAGCAGTGCTCCACCGACAGCGTCTAACTATGGCTACACCTTC. The entire variable domain, with the rest obtained from reference TRBV2 and TRBJ1-2, is as follows: EPEVTQTPSHQVTQMGQEVILRCVPISNHLYFYWYRQILGQKVEFLVSFYNNEISEKSEIFDDQFSVERPDGSNFTLKIRSTKLEDSAMYFCASSAPPTASNYGYTFGSGTRLTVV.

On this clonotype itself: A much more abundant neighbour one base away suggests this may be a read error. The chain recombines TRBV7-2 with TRBJ2-7; D may be TRBD2 (6 bases). The germline V and J ends were trimmed by 2 bases and 8 bases, with 13 bases remaining between them. The germline CDR1 and CDR2 sequences are SGHTA and FQGNSA. The CDR3 is 13 amino acids. The CDR3 loop reads CASSLKTSGQQYF. The CDR3 DNA is TGTGCCAGCAGCTTAAAGACGAGCGGGCAGCAGTACTTC. Looking up the rest from reference TRBV7-2 and TRBJ2-7 gives the full variable domain: GAGVSQSPSNKVTEKGKDVELRCDPISGHTALYWYRQSLGQGLEFLIYFQGNSAPDKSGLPSDRFSAERTGGSVSTLTIQRTQQEDSAVYLCASSLKTSGQQYFGPGTRLTVT.

This clonotype was recorded at least ten times. The chain combines TRBV3-1 with TRBJ2-1, with a possible D match to TRBD2 (6 bases). Germline CDR1 and CDR2: LGHDT and YNNKEL (reference sequence). Trimming removed 3 bases at V and 3 bases at J, with 15 bases between. The CDR3 is 16 amino acids. CDR3 residues: CASSHPGTEGYNEQFF. CDR3 sequence (DNA): TGTGCCAGCAGCCATCCGGGGACGGAGGGCTACAATGAGCAGTTCTTC.

This clonotype showed up many times. V is TRBV5-1 and J is TRBJ2-3, with 8 bases aligning to TRBD1. From germline, CDR1 is SGHRS and CDR2 YFSETQ. V lost 4 bases and J lost 1; bases outside the gene matches: 8. The CDR3 totals 16 residues. The CDR3 DNA follows: TGCGCCAGCAGCCGCTCCCTGGGACAGGGCACAGATACGCAGTATTTT. Its protein product is CASSRSLGQGTDTQYF.

This clonotype was counted many times. The chain couples TRBV18 to TRBJ2-1, with TRBD1 matching 8 bases. Unmatched junction bases numbered 7, after V lost 6 bases and J lost 6 bases. The V gene's germline CDR1 is KGHSH and CDR2 LQKENI. There are 14 residues in the CDR3. For the CDR3, the DNA is TGTGCCAGCTCGTCCGGGACAGGATTCAATGAGCAGTTCTTC. Protein product: CASSSGTGFNEQFF. The entire variable domain, with the rest obtained from reference TRBV18 and TRBJ2-1, is as follows: NAGVMQNPRHLVRRRGQEARLRCSPMKGHSHVYWYRQLPEEGLKFMVYLQKENIIDESGMPKERFSAEFPKEGPSILRIQQVVRGDSAAYFCASSSGTGFNEQFFGPGTRLTVL.

This clonotype was picked up many times. One end of the junction varies from germline; a read error may be responsible. The V call is TRBV3-1, the J call TRBJ1-1, with D perhaps matching TRBD1 (6 bases). The CDR3 has 13 residues. Germline V gene data show CDR1 as LGHDT and CDR2 as YNNKEL (reference sequence). As DNA, the CDR3 is TGTGCCAGCAGCCAAGGGGGGCGGCCTGAAGTTTTCTTT. This encodes CASSQGGRPEVFF.

The J gene is TRBJ2-5, the V gene TRBV30; 7 bases fit TRBD1. The junction had 5 bases not matched to a gene; V was cut back by 3 bases and J by 4 bases. The CDR3 runs 13 residues. Germline CDR1 is GTSNPN and CDR2 is SVGIG (reference sequence). The CDR3 loop is CAWRKTGSETQYF. The CDR3 coding sequence is TGTGCCTGGAGGAAGACAGGGTCAGAGACCCAGTACTTC.

This clonotype came up many times. The chain employs TRBV15 and TRBJ1-4; D possibly corresponds to TRBD1 (5 bases). The CDR3 runs to 15 residues. Trimming stripped 0 bases from V and 8 bases from J, with 13 bases between. The germline V gene has CDR1 LNHNV and CDR2 YYDKDF (reference sequence). The CDR3 sequence: CATSRDGQGYEKLFF. CDR3 DNA sequence: TGTGCCACCAGCAGAGATGGGCAGGGTTACGAAAAACTGTTTTTT.